This TCR beta chain was recovered during a study of T-cell memory formation after mild COVID-19. Study outcomes and limitations: Second-wave clones reaching peak frequency on day 37 lacked confirmed SARS-CoV-2 specificity.

The table lists this clonotype with a few counts. Its antigen is undetermined. The CDR3 extends over 15 amino acids. The V end was cut by 1 base, the J end by 9 bases, with 13 bases between. Germline lookup yields CDR1 LGHDT and CDR2 YNNKEL (reference sequence). 5'RACE primed from the constant segment yielded TCR alpha and TCR beta cDNA libraries bearing sample barcodes and UMIs. TCRdb ran MiXCR on the 5' RACE reads and lists one entry per CDR3 protein. The sample records just over 200,000 distinct CDR3 sequences, over 9% being singletons. Sequenced: PBMCs or a T cell subset sorted from them (not recorded which). This chain connects TRBV3-1 to TRBJ1-6; D is ambiguous. The TCR sequence derives from a man aged 18 to 29 who had mild COVID-19 (a few samples of this study predate the infection). Cell type and time point are not known. The CDR3 region has the DNA TGTGCCAGCAGCCAAGTGGCAGGAGGAGGTTCACCCCTCCACTTT. Its protein is CASSQVAGGGSPLHF.